This passage covers 15 T cell receptor beta chains from one sample sequenced in a study of response to subunit inactivated influenza vaccine. MiXCR, applied by TCRdb to the RT-PCR reads, yields one record per CDR3 protein. Of more than 450,000 distinct CDR3 sequences listed, around 10% are singletons. These same records also appear under a second study, on T cells expressing NK-cell markers. That work contributes: Beta-chain TCR cDNA was generated via 5'RACE template switching with UMIs.

The sample here was PBMCs from blood, taken on the day of vaccination. These receptors were obtained from a man aged 45-60 years who received an inactivated influenza vaccine.

This clonotype was counted a few times. The rearrangement uses TRBV27 and TRBJ2-1; tentatively, D is TRBD2 (6 bases). V lost 7 bases and J 7 bases, leaving 20 bases between the germline ends. CDR3 length: 15 residues. From germline, CDR1 is MNHEY and CDR2 SMNVEV (reference sequence). The CDR3 reads CASTPWDPTRNEQFF. Written as DNA, the CDR3 is TGTGCCAGCACCCCATGGGACCCGACTAGAAATGAGCAGTTCTTC.

The chain couples TRBV3-1 to TRBJ1-2; D unclear. Looked up from germline, CDR1 is LGHDT and CDR2 is YNNKEL (reference sequence). This CDR3 contains 12 residues. The germline V and J ends were trimmed by 6 bases and 6 bases, with 11 bases remaining between them. The CDR3 protein is CASRSGEHGYTF. The CDR3 coding sequence is TGTGCCAGCAGGTCGGGTGAGCATGGCTACACCTTC.

The J gene is TRBJ1-4, the V gene TRBV20-1; TRBD1 matches 7 bases. CDR1 DFQATT and CDR2 SNEGSKA come from the germline V gene (reference sequence). V lost 6 bases to trimming and J lost 3 bases; unmatched junction nucleotides: 7. The CDR3 extends over 14 amino acids. The CDR3 nucleotides read TGCAGTGCCGAAGGACAGGATTCTAATGAAAAACTGTTTTTT. This codes for CSAEGQDSNEKLFF.

The chain carries TRBV4-3 and TRBJ2-7; no reliable D call. Germline CDR1 is LGHNA and CDR2 is YSLEER. The CDR3 covers 15 residues. V lost 0 bases and J lost 2, with 11 bases in between. The CDR3 loop is CASSQDWSTTYEQYF. The DNA of the CDR3 is TGCGCCAGCAGCCAAGATTGGAGCACCACCTACGAGCAGTACTTC.

Only a few counts were recorded for this clonotype. This sequence joins TRBV9 and TRBJ2-3; tentatively, D is TRBD1 or TRBD2 (5 bases each). This CDR3 comprises 16 residues. The ends were cut back, 2 bases at V and 4 bases at J, with 17 bases in the middle. CDR1 and CDR2 from the germline V gene are SGDLS and YYNGEE. The CDR3 coding sequence is TGTGCCAGCAGCGTTAGTGAGGGGAAACGAGCAGATACGCAGTATTTT. The encoded protein is CASSVSEGKRADTQYF.

The chain links TRBV12-5 to TRBJ2-6; D unresolved. Germline assignment: CDR1 LGHNT and CDR2 FRNRAP. V was trimmed by 2 bases and J by 0 bases, leaving 5 bases between them. The CDR3 runs 15 residues. CDR3 residues: CASGLPYSGANVLTF. DNA of the CDR3: TGTGCTAGTGGTTTGCCGTACTCTGGGGCCAACGTCCTGACTTTC.

This clonotype was observed once. The chain has TRBV14 and TRBJ2-1; 12 bases line up with TRBD2. Germline assignment: CDR1 SGHDN and CDR2 FVKESK. V shed 1 base and J 9 bases; nucleotides not matched to a gene: 4. The CDR3 extends over 15 amino acids. DNA of the CDR3: TGTGCCAGCAGCCAAGGACTAGCGGGAGTAGCTGAGCAGTTCTTC. This codes for CASSQGLAGVAEQFF.

The chain joins TRBV29-1 to TRBJ2-1; D gene unclear. Germline V CDR1 and CDR2: SQVTM, ANQGSEA. V shed 0 bases and J shed 10 bases, with 10 bases lying between them. The CDR3 is 12 residues long. CDR3 in DNA: TGCAGCGTTGAAGAACTCCCAGGAGAGCAGTTCTTC. It translates to CSVEELPGEQFF.

This clonotype appeared many times. The V call is TRBV15, the J call TRBJ2-3, with D hard to call. Trimming stripped 1 base from V and 1 base from J, with 6 bases between. CDR3 length: 14 amino acids. Germline V lookup: CDR1 LNHNV, CDR2 YYDKDF (reference sequence). The CDR3 reads CATSRAARTDTQYF. The CDR3 DNA is TGTGCCACCAGCAGAGCCGCCCGCACAGATACGCAGTATTTT. The full variable domain, its missing parts supplied by reference TRBV15 and TRBJ2-3, is DAMVIQNPRYQVTQFGKPVTLSCSQTLNHNVMYWYQQKSSQAPKLLFHYYDKDFNNEADTPDNFQSRRPNTSFCFLDIRSPGLGDTAMYLCATSRAARTDTQYFGPGTRLTVL.

This clonotype was seen ten or more times. V is TRBV25-1 and J is TRBJ2-7; weak D call: TRBD1 (6 bases). With 5 bases removed from V and 3 bases from J, the gap between germline ends came to 11 bases. Looked up from germline, CDR1 is MGHDK and CDR2 is SYGVNS. The CDR3 contains 13 residues. The CDR3 DNA reads as TGTGCCAGCAGTAGGGACACCTACTACGAGCAGTACTTC. Translating gives CASSRDTYYEQYF.

This chain's CDR3 is CASSLAGSSGRVYNEQFF. CDR3 coding DNA: TGTGCCAGCAGCTTGGCCGGGTCTAGCGGGAGGGTCTACAATGAGCAGTTCTTC. The chain carries TRBV5-6 and TRBJ2-1, with TRBD2 matching 12 bases. Germline loops: CDR1 SGHDT, CDR2 YYEEEE. The CDR3 has 18 amino acids. Germline trimming cut 0 bases from V and 3 bases from J; bases unmatched to any gene: 7.

V and J are TRBV7-9 and TRBJ2-1, with 11 positions matching TRBD2. The V segment lost 5 bases and the J segment 7 bases; nucleotides outside the gene matches: 7. The germline gives CDR1 SEHNR, CDR2 FQNEAQ (reference sequence). The CDR3 covers 15 residues. CDR3 in amino acids: CASSILAGEANEQFF. CDR3 DNA: TGTGCCAGCAGCATACTAGCGGGAGAAGCGAATGAGCAGTTCTTC.

The J gene is TRBJ1-2, the V gene TRBV4-1; D gene ambiguous. This CDR3 has 18 amino acids. The germline CDR1 and CDR2 sequences are MGHRA and YSYEKL. The ends were cut back, 1 base at V and 0 bases at J, with 18 bases in the middle. The DNA for the CDR3 is TGCGCCAGCAGCCAAGTAAATAACCGATACGAGGCTAACTATGGCTACACCTTC. Translated: CASSQVNNRYEANYGYTF.

This clonotype came up many times. This chain connects TRBV4-3 to TRBJ2-1; perhaps TRBD2 as D (6 bases). The germline CDR1 and CDR2 sequences are LGHNA and YSLEER. Trimming removed 0 bases at V and 4 bases at J, with 10 bases between. CDR3 size: 15 residues. The DNA of the CDR3 is TGCGCCAGCAGCCAAGATGGAGGGGATTACAATGAGCAGTTCTTC. Protein product: CASSQDGGDYNEQFF.

The chain combines TRBV6-5 with TRBJ2-1; no clear D. Germline CDR1 is MNHEY and CDR2 is SVGAGI. The V end lost 0 bases, the J end lost 8 bases, and 8 bases lay between the germline ends. The CDR3 is 13 residues long. The CDR3 loop reads CASSYSKGYEQFF. The CDR3 DNA reads TGTGCCAGCAGTTACTCGAAAGGTTATGAGCAGTTCTTC.